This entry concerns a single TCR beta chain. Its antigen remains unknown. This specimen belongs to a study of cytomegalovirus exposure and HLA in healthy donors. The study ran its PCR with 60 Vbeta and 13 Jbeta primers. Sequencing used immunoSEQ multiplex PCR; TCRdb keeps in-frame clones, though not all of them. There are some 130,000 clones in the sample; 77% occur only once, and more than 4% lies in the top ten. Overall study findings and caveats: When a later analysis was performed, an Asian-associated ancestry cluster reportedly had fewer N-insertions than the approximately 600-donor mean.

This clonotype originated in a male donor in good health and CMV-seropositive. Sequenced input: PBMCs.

The CDR3 protein is CASSLDRVRYNEQFF. CDR3 coding DNA: TGTGCCAGCAGTCTCGACAGGGTGAGATACAATGAGCAGTTCTTC. The chain uses TRBV6-5 and TRBJ2-1; 7 bases fit TRBD1. With V trimmed by 5 bases and J by 4 bases, 8 bases remained unmatched. This CDR3 is built from 15 residues. In germline, CDR1 is MNHEY, CDR2 SVGAGI.